This TCR beta chain was sequenced in a study of blood T cell repertoires in COVID-19. As for the study in general: Whether acute or convalescent, the COVID-19 samples came from the United States, Italy and Spain. T cells, B-cell-depleted T cells, or PBMCs provided the cDNA or gDNA that served as material.

Looked up from germline, CDR1 is LGHNA and CDR2 is YNFKEQ. The CDR3 has 16 amino acids. With V trimmed by 4 bases and J by 10 bases, 13 bases remained unmatched. Generated by immunoSEQ multiplex PCR, the TCRdb table keeps only in-frame clones and is missing some. The sample carries some 270,000 clones, roughly 90% recorded once. This clone was counted a single time. Sequencing input: peripheral blood. This chain joins TRBV4-2 and TRBJ1-6; 7 nucleotides match TRBD1. This TCR was recovered from a man aged 45 to 65 with acute or convalescent COVID-19. For the CDR3, the DNA is TGTGCCAGCAGCCGGACCACAGGACAGGTTCAGTCACCCCTCCACTTT. This translates into CASSRTTGQVQSPLHF.